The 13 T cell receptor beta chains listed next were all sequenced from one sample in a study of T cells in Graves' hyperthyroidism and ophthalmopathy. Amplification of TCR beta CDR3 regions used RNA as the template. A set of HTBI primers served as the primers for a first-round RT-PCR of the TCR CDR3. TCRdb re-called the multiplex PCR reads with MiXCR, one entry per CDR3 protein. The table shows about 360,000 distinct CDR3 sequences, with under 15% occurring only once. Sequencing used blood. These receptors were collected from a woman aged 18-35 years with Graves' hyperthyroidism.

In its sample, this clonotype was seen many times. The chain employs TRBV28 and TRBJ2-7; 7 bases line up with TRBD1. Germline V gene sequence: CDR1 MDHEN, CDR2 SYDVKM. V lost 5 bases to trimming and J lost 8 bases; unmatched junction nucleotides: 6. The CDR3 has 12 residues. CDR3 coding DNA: TGTGCCAGCAGTGCCGGGACAGAGAAGCAGTACTTC. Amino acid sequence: CASSAGTEKQYF. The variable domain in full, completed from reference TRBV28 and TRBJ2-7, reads DVKVTQSSRYLVKRTGEKVFLECVQDMDHENMFWYRQDPGLGLRLIYFSYDVKMKEKGDIPEGYSVSREKKERFSLILESASTNQTSMYLCASSAGTEKQYFGPGTRLTVT.

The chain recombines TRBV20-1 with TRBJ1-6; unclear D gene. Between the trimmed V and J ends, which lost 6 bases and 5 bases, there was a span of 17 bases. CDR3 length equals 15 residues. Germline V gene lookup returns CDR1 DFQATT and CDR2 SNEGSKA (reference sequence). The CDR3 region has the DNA TGCAGTGCGCCCGCCTCCGAGGGTAATAATTCACCCCTCCACTTT. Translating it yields CSAPASEGNNSPLHF.

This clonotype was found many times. This CDR3 is CAWSSKGPLNTEAFF. The DNA for the CDR3 is TGTGCCTGGAGCTCTAAAGGACCCTTGAACACTGAAGCTTTCTTT. This chain joins TRBV30 and TRBJ1-1, with D unresolved. Germline V CDR1 and CDR2: GTSNPN, SVGIG (reference sequence). This CDR3 contains 15 residues. V was clipped by 3 bases and J by 0 bases, with 14 bases between them.

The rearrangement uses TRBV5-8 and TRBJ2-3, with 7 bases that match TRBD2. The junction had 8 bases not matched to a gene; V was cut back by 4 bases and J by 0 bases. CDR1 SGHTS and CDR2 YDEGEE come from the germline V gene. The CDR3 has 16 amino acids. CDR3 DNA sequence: TGTGCCAGCAGCCTCGGGACTAATCCTAGCACAGATACGCAGTATTTT. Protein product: CASSLGTNPSTDTQYF. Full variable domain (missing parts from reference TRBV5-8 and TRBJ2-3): EAGVTQSPTHLIKTRGQQATLRCSPISGHTSVYWYQQALGLGLQFLLWYDEGEERNRGNFPPRFSGRQFPNYSSELNVNALELEDSALYLCASSLGTNPSTDTQYFGPGTRLTVL.

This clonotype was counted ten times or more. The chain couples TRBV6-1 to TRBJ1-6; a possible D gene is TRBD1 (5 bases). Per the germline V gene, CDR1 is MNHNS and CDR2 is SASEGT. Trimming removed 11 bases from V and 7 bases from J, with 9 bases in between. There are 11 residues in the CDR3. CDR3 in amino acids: CAGRQNSPLHF. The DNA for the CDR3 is TGTGCCGGACGACAGAATTCACCCCTCCACTTT.

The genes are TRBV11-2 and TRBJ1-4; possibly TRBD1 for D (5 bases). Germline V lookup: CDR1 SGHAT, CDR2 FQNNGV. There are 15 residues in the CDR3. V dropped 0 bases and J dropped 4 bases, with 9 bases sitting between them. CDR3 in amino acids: CASSLEGTFNEKLFF. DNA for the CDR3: TGTGCCAGCAGCTTAGAAGGGACCTTTAATGAAAAACTGTTTTTT.

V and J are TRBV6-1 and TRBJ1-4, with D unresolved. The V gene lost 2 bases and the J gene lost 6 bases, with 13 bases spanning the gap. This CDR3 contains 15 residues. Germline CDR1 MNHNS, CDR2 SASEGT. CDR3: CASSELGGNDEKLFF. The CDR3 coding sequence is TGTGCCAGCAGTGAACTTGGAGGGAACGATGAAAAACTGTTTTTT.

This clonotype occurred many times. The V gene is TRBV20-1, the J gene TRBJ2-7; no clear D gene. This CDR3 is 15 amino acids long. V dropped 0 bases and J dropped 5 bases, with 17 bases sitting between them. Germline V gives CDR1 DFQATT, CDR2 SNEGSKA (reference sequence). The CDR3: CSARDQVARVHEQYF. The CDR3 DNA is TGCAGTGCTAGAGATCAAGTGGCGCGCGTCCACGAGCAGTACTTC.

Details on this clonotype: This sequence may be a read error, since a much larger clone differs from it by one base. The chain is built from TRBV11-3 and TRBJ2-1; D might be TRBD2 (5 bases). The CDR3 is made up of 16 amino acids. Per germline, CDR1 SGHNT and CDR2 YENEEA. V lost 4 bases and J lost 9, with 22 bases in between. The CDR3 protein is CASSSHEVGVQGEQFF. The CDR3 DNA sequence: TGTGCCAGCAGCTCCCACGAAGTGGGAGTGCAAGGTGAGCAGTTCTTC.

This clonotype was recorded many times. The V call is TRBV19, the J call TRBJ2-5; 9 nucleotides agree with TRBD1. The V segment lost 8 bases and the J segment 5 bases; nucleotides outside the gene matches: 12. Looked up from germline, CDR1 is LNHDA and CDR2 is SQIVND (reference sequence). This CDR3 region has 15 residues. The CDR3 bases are TGTGCCAGTCAACCCGGGACAGGGTCGAGGGAGACCCAGTACTTC. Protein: CASQPGTGSRETQYF.

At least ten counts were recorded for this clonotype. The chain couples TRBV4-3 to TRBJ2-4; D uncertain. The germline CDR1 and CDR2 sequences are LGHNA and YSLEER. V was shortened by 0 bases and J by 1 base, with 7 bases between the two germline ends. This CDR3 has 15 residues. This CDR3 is CASSQDPAAKNIQYF. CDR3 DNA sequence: TGCGCCAGCAGCCAAGATCCGGCGGCCAAAAACATTCAGTACTTC.

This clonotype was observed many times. This CDR3 reads CASRLAGEFHEQFF. The CDR3 nucleotides read TGTGCCAGCAGATTAGCGGGAGAATTCCATGAGCAGTTCTTC. The gene calls are TRBV6-2 or TRBV6-3 and TRBJ2-1; 9 bases are a match to TRBD2. Germline V gives CDR1 MNHEY, CDR2 SVGEGT. V shed 6 bases and J 8 bases; nucleotides not matched to a gene: 8. CDR3 length: 14 amino acids.

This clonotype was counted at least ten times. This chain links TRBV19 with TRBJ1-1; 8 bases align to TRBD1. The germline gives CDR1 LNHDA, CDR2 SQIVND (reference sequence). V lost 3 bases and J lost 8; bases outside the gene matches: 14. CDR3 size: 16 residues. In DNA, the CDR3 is TGTGCCAGTAGTATTGGGACAGGAGACGCTTGGGAGGAAGCTTTCTTT. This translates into CASSIGTGDAWEEAFF.